Listed below are T cell receptor beta chains from one sample, sequenced in a study of tumor and adjacent non-tumor tissue in lung cancer. In TCRdb, the multiplex PCR reads were re-called with MiXCR into one record per CDR3 protein. The data show under 95,000 distinct CDR3 sequences, about four fifths seen once. The sample taken for sequencing was distant non-tumor lung tissue. These receptor sequences come from a man aged 55 to 70 with non-small cell lung cancer. The CDR3 runs from the conserved cysteine through the conserved F or W. The order of the fields is V gene, J gene, clone size, CDR3 protein. Clone size is shown for a subset of rows, as once, few, many or a class of expanded clone.

V: TRBV28
J: TRBJ1-5
size: medium-sized
CDR3: CASSLFYTGKWGQPQHF

V: TRBV20-1
J: TRBJ1-6
size: .
CDR3: CSAIQDSDGLPLHF

V: TRBV12-3/TRBV12-4
J: TRBJ2-5
size: .
CDR3: CASTLGHGGFQETQYF

V: TRBV11-3
J: TRBJ2-7
size: .
CDR3: CASILVIYEQYF

V: TRBV20-1
J: TRBJ2-1
size: .
CDR3: CSAPHVSKGSNEQFF

V: TRBV6-5
J: TRBJ2-7
size: once
CDR3: CASSWGRSYEQYF

V: TRBV11-2
J: TRBJ2-6
size: few
CDR3: CTSSLVPKDRPSGANVLTF

V: TRBV11-2
J: TRBJ2-1
size: .
CDR3: CANSSPRLAGESPLNEQFF

V: TRBV6-5
J: TRBJ2-6
size: .
CDR3: CARSLAGAGSGTNILTF

V: TRBV13
J: TRBJ2-2
size: .
CDR3: CASILAGVAVGELFF

V: TRBV28
J: TRBJ1-1
size: .
CDR3: CACSLLAGTESFF

V: TRBV16
J: TRBJ2-7
size: .
CDR3: CASNPTGSEYEQYF

V: TRBV11-2
J: TRBJ1-2
size: .
CDR3: CGSSLETGIGGYTF

V: TRBV4-3
J: TRBJ2-3
size: medium-sized
CDR3: CASSQENADTQYF

V: TRBV6-6
J: TRBJ2-1
size: .
CDR3: CASQLAGVHNEQFF

V: TRBV11-3
J: TRBJ2-2
size: .
CDR3: CASSPRGAGGYRAGELFF

V: TRBV4-3
J: TRBJ2-5
size: .
CDR3: CASSQDAGGQETQYF

V: TRBV11-2
J: TRBJ1-1
size: .
CDR3: CASIFGQWNTEAFF

V: TRBV11-1
J: TRBJ2-3
size: .
CDR3: CTISLRPDTQYF

V: TRBV20-1
J: TRBJ2-2
size: .
CDR3: CSTYHPGSSGRAVSGELFF

V: TRBV6-5
J: TRBJ1-2
size: once
CDR3: CTSNYSYRFPGQSPYGYTF

V: TRBV5-1
J: TRBJ2-2
size: .
CDR3: CASSENSRTSNTGGLFF

V: TRBV11-1
J: TRBJ2-1
size: .
CDR3: CTSSLSRLAGFNNEQFF

V: TRBV24-1
J: TRBJ2-3
size: .
CDR3: CVTSEGQVAQYF

V: TRBV11-2
J: TRBJ2-6
size: .
CDR3: CATSLVPKDRPSEANVLTF

V: TRBV20-1
J: TRBJ1-2
size: .
CDR3: CSARGGDSNHGYTF

V: TRBV29-1
J: TRBJ2-1
size: .
CDR3: CSVTGYRKPSIEQSF